This TCR beta chain appears in the sequencing data of a study of blood T cells in healthy people across ages. This clonotype was seen at least ten times. Its specificity is unknown. Isolated PBMCs totaled at least 6.5 million in each sample. Overall study findings and caveats: A greater number of naive CD4+ cells and higher diversity distinguished long-lived donors from aged donors.

Trimming took off 1 base at V and 7 bases at J, with 4 bases between the two ends. The CDR3 consists of 11 residues. CDR1 is SGHTA and CDR2 is FQGNSA in the germline V gene. Then a second PCR, running about 6 to 11 cycles, was carried out with a sample-barcoded 5' primer and a J-beta primer mix. Carrying 12 random nucleotides, a template-switch adaptor labeled each individual cDNA molecule. MiXCR was run by TCRdb on the 5' RACE reads, yielding one entry per CDR3 protein. This sample yields around 990,000 distinct CDR3 sequences, of which 30% to 40% are seen a single time; around 12% belongs to the top ten.

This sequence originates from a man aged 18 to 29 in good health. This chain connects TRBV7-2 to TRBJ2-5; D gene unclear. The sequenced material came from blood. In DNA form, the CDR3 reads TGTGCCAGCAGCTTAGGTTCGACCCAGTACTTC. The encoded protein is CASSLGSTQYF.